The next 31 T cell receptor beta chains were all read from a single sample in a study of T cell repertoires in cytomegalovirus infection. TCRdb reanalysed the reads using MiXCR and keeps one entry per CDR3 protein. This table has about 330,000 distinct CDR3 sequences, 8% to 10% appearing once. Sample: PBMCs. These receptors originate from a human donor in good health (CMV status not recorded). Some clones in this sample may be carry-over from other donors' samples.

Worth noting for this clonotype: Given a much more abundant clone one base away, this may be a read error. The genes are TRBV7-9 and TRBJ2-1; D not resolved. CDR1 is SEHNR, CDR2 FQNEAQ, per germline (reference sequence). This CDR3 is 14 amino acids long. Trimming cost V 5 bases and J 3 bases, with 11 bases left between them. CDR3 coding DNA: TGTGCCAGCAGCCTCGCACCGGGCTACAATGAGCAGTTCTTC. This gives the protein CASSLAPGYNEQFF.

This sequence joins TRBV20-1 and TRBJ1-3; D remains unclear. The V end lost 0 bases, the J end lost 0 bases, and 6 bases lay between the germline ends. The CDR3 is 14 amino acids. From germline, CDR1 is DFQATT and CDR2 SNEGSKA (reference sequence). CDR3 sequence: CSARDVVSGNTIYF. The CDR3 DNA follows: TGCAGTGCTAGAGATGTTGTCTCTGGAAACACCATATATTTT.

This clonotype occurred many times. The V gene is TRBV28, the J gene TRBJ1-1; the match to TRBD1 covers 8 bases. V shed 6 bases and J 2 bases; nucleotides not matched to a gene: 11. The CDR3 has 16 residues. Per germline, CDR1 MDHEN and CDR2 SYDVKM. In nucleotides, the CDR3 is TGTGCCAGCAGGCCTATTCCGGGACAGGAAAACACTGAAGCTTTCTTT. Amino acids: CASRPIPGQENTEAFF.

The sample holds many counts of this clonotype. The genes are TRBV6-5 and TRBJ1-5, with 8 bases lining up with TRBD1. The CDR3 totals 15 residues. The germline gives CDR1 MNHEY, CDR2 SVGAGI. Unmatched junction bases numbered 6, after V lost 2 bases and J lost 6 bases. The CDR3 DNA reads as TGTGCCAGCAGTTACGGACAGGGCAGAATTCAGCCCCAGCATTTT. As protein: CASSYGQGRIQPQHF.

This clonotype was seen repeatedly, ten times or more. This chain connects TRBV11-2 to TRBJ2-7; no clear D. This CDR3 region has 14 residues. Trimming pared 1 base from V and 5 bases from J, leaving 12 bases between. CDR1 SGHAT and CDR2 FQNNGV come from the germline V gene. This CDR3 is CASSLVGSIHEQYF. CDR3 sequence (DNA): TGTGCCAGCAGCTTAGTAGGTAGCATTCACGAGCAGTACTTC.

The sample holds many counts of this clonotype. The chain carries TRBV20-1 and TRBJ1-2; tentative D call: TRBD1 (6 bases). Germline CDR1 is DFQATT and CDR2 is SNEGSKA (reference sequence). CDR3 length equals 13 residues. The V end was cut by 8 bases, the J end by 4 bases, with 17 bases between. CDR3 sequence: CSPWGALLYGYTF. The CDR3 region has the DNA TGCAGTCCCTGGGGGGCACTACTCTATGGCTACACCTTC.

This clonotype has more than one count but fewer than ten. This chain connects TRBV7-9 to TRBJ1-6; 11 bases agree with TRBD1. V dropped 5 bases and J dropped 9; count of bases not matched to a gene: 3. Germline V gene lookup returns CDR1 SEHNR and CDR2 FQNEAQ (reference sequence). The CDR3 has 14 amino acids. CDR3 in DNA: TGTGCCAGCAGCGGGACAGGGGGAACTTCACCCCTCCACTTT. Amino acid sequence: CASSGTGGTSPLHF. Together with reference TRBV7-9 and TRBJ1-6, the CDR3 gives the full variable domain: DTGVSQNPRHKITKRGQNVTFRCDPISEHNRLYWYRQTLGQGPEFLTYFQNEAQLEKSRLLSDRFSAERPKGSFSTLEIQRTEQGDSAMYLCASSGTGGTSPLHFGNGTRLTVT.

This clonotype was counted between two and nine times. The J gene is TRBJ2-7, the V gene TRBV12-3 or TRBV12-4, with D possibly matching TRBD2 (5 bases). This CDR3 is 13 amino acids long. Trimming took 3 bases from V and 6 from J, leaving 12 bases between them. DNA of the CDR3: TGTGCCAGCAGTTTCGGGAAACCGGGCGAGCAGTACTTC. Encoded protein: CASSFGKPGEQYF.

In its sample, this clonotype was seen many times. V usage is TRBV6-1 and J usage is TRBJ1-6; D uncertain. The germline CDR1 and CDR2 sequences are MNHNS and SASEGT. The ends were cut back, 6 bases at V and 8 bases at J, with 11 bases in the middle. CDR3 length: 13 amino acids. In DNA, the CDR3 is TGTGCCAGCAGGGGCGGGTCGGATTCACCCCTCCACTTT. Protein product: CASRGGSDSPLHF.

This clonotype has only a few counts. The V call is TRBV12-3 or TRBV12-4, the J call TRBJ1-3, with 8 bases matching TRBD1. V gave up 8 bases and J gave up 4 bases; unmatched junction bases: 10. CDR3 size: 15 residues. The CDR3 DNA reads TGTGCCAGCGGTTCGGACAGGGCGGCAGGAAACACCATATATTTT. Translating it yields CASGSDRAAGNTIYF.

This clonotype was picked up many times. The genes are TRBV12-3 or TRBV12-4 and TRBJ2-3; D is unclear. This CDR3 spans 16 amino acids. V was shortened by 5 bases and J by 0 bases, with 15 bases between the two germline ends. CDR3 sequence: CASSPLLLRSTDTQYF. CDR3 sequence (DNA): TGTGCCAGCAGTCCCCTACTATTACGTAGCACAGATACGCAGTATTTT.

This clonotype was counted many times. This chain joins TRBV7-2 and TRBJ2-3, with 10 bases that match TRBD2. The CDR3 runs 17 residues. With 4 bases clipped from V and 1 base from J, the junction kept 8 bases outside the gene matches. Germline CDR1 SGHTA, CDR2 FQGNSA. DNA for the CDR3: TGTGCCAGCAGCTCCTCGACTAGCGGGTGGGGCACAGATACGCAGTATTTT. It translates to CASSSSTSGWGTDTQYF.

V and J are TRBV4-3 and TRBJ1-2; a weak D match, TRBD1 (5 bases). This CDR3 region has 17 residues. Germline-derived CDR1 and CDR2 are LGHNA and YSLEER. The V and J ends lost 0 bases and 4 bases respectively, with 18 bases between them. DNA for the CDR3: TGCGCCAGCAGCCAAGATGTCCCGGCAGGGTTTAGCTATGGCTACACCTTC. Translating it yields CASSQDVPAGFSYGYTF.

V and J are TRBV7-9 and TRBJ2-7; 9 nucleotides align to TRBD2. V lost 5 bases and J lost 4; bases outside the gene matches: 12. Looked up from germline, CDR1 is SEHNR and CDR2 is FQNEAQ (reference sequence). The CDR3 covers 16 residues. Written as DNA, the CDR3 is TGTGCCAGCAGCGCCCGGGCGATAGCGGGGGTGTACGAGCAGTACTTC. Amino acids: CASSARAIAGVYEQYF.

This clonotype was counted at least ten times. This chain connects TRBV7-8 to TRBJ1-5, with D possibly TRBD1 on 6 matching bases. Looked up from germline, CDR1 is SGHVS and CDR2 is FQNEAQ. V gave up 5 bases and J gave up 2 bases, with 19 bases separating them. This CDR3 contains 17 residues. The DNA of the CDR3 is TGTGCCAGCAGCCCCGTACAGGGTCCAAGTGGCAATCAGCCCCAGCATTTT. Its protein is CASSPVQGPSGNQPQHF.

In its sample, this clonotype was seen many times. The chain has TRBV7-6 and TRBJ2-3; 9 bases fit TRBD2. The germline V gene has CDR1 SGHVS and CDR2 FNYEAQ. Losses at the gene ends were 2 bases for V and 3 bases for J; bases not matched to a gene: 9. The CDR3 has 17 amino acids. The CDR3 sequence is CASSLLLRGGGTDTQYF. The CDR3 coding sequence is TGTGCCAGCAGCTTACTTTTACGCGGGGGGGGAACAGATACGCAGTATTTT.

The chain recombines TRBV9 with TRBJ1-2; the D is unclear. V was clipped by 4 bases and J by 4 bases, with 17 bases between them. Germline lookup yields CDR1 SGDLS and CDR2 YYNGEE. The length of the CDR3 is 15 residues. The CDR3: CASSLTDLRSYGYTF. The CDR3 nucleotides read TGTGCCAGCAGCCTCACGGACCTAAGGAGCTATGGCTACACCTTC.

This clonotype has ten or more counts. The genes are TRBV25-1 and TRBJ1-2; TRBD1 matches 7 bases. Germline V gene data show CDR1 as MGHDK and CDR2 as SYGVNS. V was clipped by 1 base and J by 3 bases; unmatched bases: 5. The length of the CDR3 is 15 residues. CDR3 in DNA: TGTGCCAGCAGTGAATTTAGGGGGCGCGACTATGGCTACACCTTC. It is translated as CASSEFRGRDYGYTF.

This clonotype was picked up many times. This chain joins TRBV20-1 and TRBJ1-6; possible D gene TRBD1, 5 bases. In germline, CDR1 is DFQATT, CDR2 SNEGSKA (reference sequence). The CDR3 length is 15 residues. V was clipped by 0 bases and J by 5 bases, with 11 bases between them. The CDR3 DNA sequence: TGCAGTGCTAGAGATCCCGACAGAAATAATTCACCCCTCCACTTT. This encodes CSARDPDRNNSPLHF.

Many counts were recorded for this clonotype. The chain carries TRBV5-6 and TRBJ2-3, with D possibly matching TRBD1 (6 bases). Trimming took 1 base from V and 3 from J, leaving 12 bases between them. The germline CDR1 and CDR2 sequences are SGHDT and YYEEEE. There are 15 residues in the CDR3. The CDR3 spells CASSLYRVGTDTQYF. DNA for the CDR3: TGTGCCAGCAGCTTGTACAGGGTGGGGACAGATACGCAGTATTTT.

This clonotype has at least ten counts. The chain combines TRBV7-2 with TRBJ1-4, with D unclear. This CDR3 is 16 amino acids long. V lost 5 bases to trimming and J lost 8 bases, with 21 bases between them. CDR1 SGHTA and CDR2 FQGNSA come from the germline V gene. As DNA, the CDR3 is TGTGCCAGCAGCCCCCCAGGATTATCCCCGGGGGAAAAACTGTTTTTT. It specifies CASSPPGLSPGEKLFF.

This clonotype was seen at least ten times. This chain links TRBV7-2 with TRBJ2-5, with TRBD2 matching over 11 bases. Germline V gene data show CDR1 as SGHTA and CDR2 as FQGNSA. The trim removed 0 bases at V and 10 bases at J, leaving 7 bases unmatched. The CDR3 sequence is 15 residues long. This chain's CDR3 is CASSLAPGTSGIQYF. The CDR3 DNA is TGTGCCAGCAGCTTAGCTCCCGGGACTAGCGGCATCCAGTACTTC.

V usage is TRBV20-1 and J usage is TRBJ1-5, with D maybe TRBD1 (5 bases). V was cut by 7 bases and J by 4 bases, with 11 bases left in between. This CDR3 contains 12 residues. The germline V gene has CDR1 DFQATT and CDR2 SNEGSKA (reference sequence). The CDR3 nucleotides are TGCAGTGGCACAGGTGGTAATCAGCCCCAGCATTTT. Translating gives CSGTGGNQPQHF.

The table lists this clonotype with a few counts. The chain recombines TRBV12-3 or TRBV12-4 with TRBJ2-3; D may match TRBD1 or TRBD2 (5 bases each). V was trimmed by 2 bases and J by 3 bases, leaving 15 bases between them. CDR3 length: 16 residues. The CDR3 region is CASSLPGTRATDTQYF. Written as DNA, the CDR3 is TGTGCCAGCAGTTTACCTGGGACGCGGGCAACAGATACGCAGTATTTT.

This chain links TRBV7-9 with TRBJ2-3; TRBD2 aligns across 7 bases. Germline V gene sequence: CDR1 SEHNR, CDR2 FQNEAQ (reference sequence). This CDR3 spans 12 amino acids. J gave up 6 bases and V 6 bases, and 3 bases lay outside the gene matches. The CDR3 is CASRGGMDTQYF. CDR3 DNA: TGTGCCAGCAGGGGAGGGATGGATACGCAGTATTTT.

This rearrangement joins TRBV6-2 or TRBV6-3 to TRBJ2-2; 13 positions match TRBD2. The J segment lost 3 bases and the V segment lost 8 bases, leaving 9 bases of the junction unmatched. In germline, CDR1 is MNHEY, CDR2 SVGEGT. The CDR3 has 17 amino acids. The CDR3, as DNA: TGTGCCAGCTCCGGACTAGCGGGAGAAACATACACCGGGGAGCTGTTTTTT. Translated: CASSGLAGETYTGELFF.

This clonotype was counted ten times or more. The chain is built from TRBV7-2 and TRBJ2-5, with D tentatively TRBD1 (6 bases). Germline values: CDR1 SGHTA, CDR2 FQGNSA. V was shortened by 6 bases and J by 3 bases, with 11 bases between the two germline ends. CDR3 length: 13 residues. CDR3 sequence: CASRQGSKETQYF. CDR3 nucleotide sequence: TGTGCCAGCAGGCAGGGGTCCAAAGAGACCCAGTACTTC.

There are many counts of this clonotype. The chain is built from TRBV12-3 or TRBV12-4 and TRBJ2-3; D is uncertain. Trimming removed 8 bases at V and 1 base at J, with 10 bases between. This CDR3 has 13 amino acids. The CDR3 DNA reads TGTGCCAGCCGCGTAAGTGGCACAGATACGCAGTATTTT. Its protein is CASRVSGTDTQYF.

This clonotype was seen at least ten times. The rearrangement uses TRBV7-2 and TRBJ1-1, with D possibly matching TRBD1 (6 bases). CDR3 length: 15 amino acids. The germline V gene has CDR1 SGHTA and CDR2 FQGNSA. Trimming left V 8 bases short and J 4 bases short, with 20 bases between. CDR3 in amino acids: CASAKQGGVSTEAFF. In nucleotides, the CDR3 is TGTGCCAGCGCTAAACAGGGAGGGGTTAGCACTGAAGCTTTCTTT. The entire variable domain, with the rest obtained from reference TRBV7-2 and TRBJ1-1, is as follows: GAGVSQSPSNKVTEKGKDVELRCDPISGHTALYWYRQSLGQGLEFLIYFQGNSAPDKSGLPSDRFSAERTGGSVSTLTIQRTQQEDSAVYLCASAKQGGVSTEAFFGQGTRLTVV.

In regard to this clonotype: With a much larger clone just one base away, this may be a read error. This chain uses TRBV12-3 or TRBV12-4 with TRBJ2-4, with 11 positions matching TRBD2. V lost 6 bases, J lost 7 bases, and 14 bases stayed unmatched. CDR3 length equals 17 residues. Here the CDR3 reads CASSPRGSGRARNIQYF. The CDR3 DNA reads as TGTGCCAGCAGCCCAAGGGGTAGCGGGAGGGCCAGGAACATTCAGTACTTC.

This sequence joins TRBV20-1 and TRBJ2-5; maybe TRBD1 (5 bases). Germline V gives CDR1 DFQATT, CDR2 SNEGSKA (reference sequence). The CDR3 sequence is 13 residues long. The V gene lost 3 bases and the J gene lost 3 bases, with 11 bases spanning the gap. CDR3 coding DNA: TGCAGTGCTAGTGACCAACAGGAAGAGACCCAGTACTTC. This codes for CSASDQQEETQYF.